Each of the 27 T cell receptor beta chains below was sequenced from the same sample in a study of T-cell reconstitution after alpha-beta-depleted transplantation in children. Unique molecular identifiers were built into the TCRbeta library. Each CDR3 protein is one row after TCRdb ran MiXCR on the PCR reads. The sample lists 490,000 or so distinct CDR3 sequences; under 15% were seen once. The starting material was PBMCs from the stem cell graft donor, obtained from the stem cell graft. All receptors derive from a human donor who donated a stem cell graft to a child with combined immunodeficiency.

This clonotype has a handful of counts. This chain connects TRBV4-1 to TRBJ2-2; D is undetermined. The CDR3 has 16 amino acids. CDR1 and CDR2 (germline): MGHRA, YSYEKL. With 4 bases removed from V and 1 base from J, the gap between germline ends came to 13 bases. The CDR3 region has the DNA TGCGCCAGCAGCCGAGACGGCAGGATGAACACCGGGGAGCTGTTTTTT. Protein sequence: CASSRDGRMNTGELFF.

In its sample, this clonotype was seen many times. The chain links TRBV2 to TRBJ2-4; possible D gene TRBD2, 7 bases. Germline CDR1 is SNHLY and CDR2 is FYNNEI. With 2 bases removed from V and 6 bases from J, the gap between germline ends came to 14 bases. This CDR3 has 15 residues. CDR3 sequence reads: CASSETEGGVNIQYF. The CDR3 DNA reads TGTGCCAGCAGTGAAACGGAGGGGGGGGTAAACATTCAGTACTTC. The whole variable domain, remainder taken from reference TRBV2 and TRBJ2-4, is EPEVTQTPSHQVTQMGQEVILRCVPISNHLYFYWYRQILGQKVEFLVSFYNNEISEKSEIFDDQFSVERPDGSNFTLKIRSTKLEDSAMYFCASSETEGGVNIQYFGAGTRLSVL.

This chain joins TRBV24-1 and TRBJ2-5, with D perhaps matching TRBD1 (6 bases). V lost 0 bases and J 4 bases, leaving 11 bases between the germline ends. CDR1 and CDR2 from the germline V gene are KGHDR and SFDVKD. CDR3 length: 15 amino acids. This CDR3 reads CATSDLTGSGETQYF. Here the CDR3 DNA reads TGTGCCACCAGTGATTTGACAGGGAGTGGAGAGACCCAGTACTTC.

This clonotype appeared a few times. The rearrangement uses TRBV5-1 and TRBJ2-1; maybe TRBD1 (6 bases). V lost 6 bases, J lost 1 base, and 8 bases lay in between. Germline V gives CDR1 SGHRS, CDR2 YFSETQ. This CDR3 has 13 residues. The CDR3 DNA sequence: TGCGCCAGCAATACAGGGTCCTACAATGAGCAGTTCTTC. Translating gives CASNTGSYNEQFF.

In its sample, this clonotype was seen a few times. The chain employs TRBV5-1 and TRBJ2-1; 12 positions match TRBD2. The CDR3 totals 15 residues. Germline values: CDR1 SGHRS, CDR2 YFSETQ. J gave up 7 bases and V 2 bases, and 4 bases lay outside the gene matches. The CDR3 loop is CASSLRLAGDNEQFF. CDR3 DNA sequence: TGCGCCAGCAGCTTACGACTAGCGGGAGATAATGAGCAGTTCTTC.

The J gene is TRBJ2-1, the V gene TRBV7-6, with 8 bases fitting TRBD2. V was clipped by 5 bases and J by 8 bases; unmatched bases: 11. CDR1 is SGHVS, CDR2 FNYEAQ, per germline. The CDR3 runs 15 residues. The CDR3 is CASSPGRSGSDEQFF. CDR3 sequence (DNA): TGTGCCAGCAGCCCAGGGCGCAGCGGGAGCGATGAGCAGTTCTTC.

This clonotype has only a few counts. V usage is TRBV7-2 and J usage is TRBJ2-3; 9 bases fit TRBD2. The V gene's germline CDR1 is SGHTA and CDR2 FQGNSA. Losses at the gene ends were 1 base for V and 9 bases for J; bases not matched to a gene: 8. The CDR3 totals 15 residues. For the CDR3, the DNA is TGTGCCAGCAGCTTAGATGGGGTTGCGGGGGGGACGCAGTATTTT. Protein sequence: CASSLDGVAGGTQYF.

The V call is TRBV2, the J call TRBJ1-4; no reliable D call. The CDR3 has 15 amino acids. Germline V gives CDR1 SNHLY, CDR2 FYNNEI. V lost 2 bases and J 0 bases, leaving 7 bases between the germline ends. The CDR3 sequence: CASSEPGATNEKLFF. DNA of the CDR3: TGTGCCAGCAGTGAACCCGGTGCAACTAATGAAAAACTGTTTTTT.

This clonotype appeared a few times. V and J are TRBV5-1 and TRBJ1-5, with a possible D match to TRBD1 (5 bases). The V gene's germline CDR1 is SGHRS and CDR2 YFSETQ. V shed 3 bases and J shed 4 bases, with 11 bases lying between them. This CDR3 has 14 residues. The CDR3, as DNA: TGCGCCAGCAGCTGGGGGGGGGATAATCAGCCCCAGCATTTT. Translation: CASSWGGDNQPQHF.

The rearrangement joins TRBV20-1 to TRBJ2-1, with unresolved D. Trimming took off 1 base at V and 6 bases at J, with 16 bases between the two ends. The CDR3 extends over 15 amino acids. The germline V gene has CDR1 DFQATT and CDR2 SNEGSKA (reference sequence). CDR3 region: CSARVRMAMGNEQFF. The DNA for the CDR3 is TGCAGTGCTAGAGTGAGGATGGCAATGGGCAATGAGCAGTTCTTC.

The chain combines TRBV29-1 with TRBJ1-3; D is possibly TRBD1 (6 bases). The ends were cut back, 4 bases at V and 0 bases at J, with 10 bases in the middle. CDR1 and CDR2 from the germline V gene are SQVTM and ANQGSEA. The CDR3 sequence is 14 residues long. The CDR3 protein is CSVGEQGSGNTIYF. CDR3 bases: TGCAGCGTTGGAGAACAGGGCTCTGGAAACACCATATATTTT.

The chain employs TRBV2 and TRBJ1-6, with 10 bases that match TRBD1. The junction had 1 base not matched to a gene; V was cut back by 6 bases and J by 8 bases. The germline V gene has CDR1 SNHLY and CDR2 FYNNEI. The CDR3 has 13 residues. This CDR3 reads CASRGTGDSPLHF. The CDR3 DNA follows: TGTGCCAGCAGAGGGACAGGGGATTCACCCCTCCACTTT.

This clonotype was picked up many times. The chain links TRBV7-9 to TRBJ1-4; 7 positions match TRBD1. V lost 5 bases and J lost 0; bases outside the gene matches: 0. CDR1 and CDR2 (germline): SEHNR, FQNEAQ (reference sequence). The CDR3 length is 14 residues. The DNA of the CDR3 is TGTGCCAGCAGCGGGACAGCAACTAATGAAAAACTGTTTTTT. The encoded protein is CASSGTATNEKLFF. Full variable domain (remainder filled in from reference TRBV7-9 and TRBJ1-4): DTGVSQNPRHKITKRGQNVTFRCDPISEHNRLYWYRQTLGQGPEFLTYFQNEAQLEKSRLLSDRFSAERPKGSFSTLEIQRTEQGDSAMYLCASSGTATNEKLFFGSGTQLSVL.

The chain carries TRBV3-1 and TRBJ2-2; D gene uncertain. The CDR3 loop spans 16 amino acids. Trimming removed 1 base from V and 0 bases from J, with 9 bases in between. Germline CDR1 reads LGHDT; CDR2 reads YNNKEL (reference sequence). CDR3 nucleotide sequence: TGTGCCAGCAGCCAAGGAGTGACGGCGAACACCGGGGAGCTGTTTTTT. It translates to CASSQGVTANTGELFF.

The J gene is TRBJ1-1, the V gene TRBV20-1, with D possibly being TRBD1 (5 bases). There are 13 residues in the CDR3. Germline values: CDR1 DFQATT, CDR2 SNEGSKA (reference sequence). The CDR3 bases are TGCAGCCTCGTTGAGGGGCTAAACACTGAAGCTTTCTTT. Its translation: CSLVEGLNTEAFF.

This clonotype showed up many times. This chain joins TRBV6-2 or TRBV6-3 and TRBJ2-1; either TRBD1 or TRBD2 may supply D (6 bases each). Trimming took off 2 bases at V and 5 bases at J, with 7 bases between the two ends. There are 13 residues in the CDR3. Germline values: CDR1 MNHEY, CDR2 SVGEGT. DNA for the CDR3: TGTGCCAGCAGTTACAGGGGGGACAATGAGCAGTTCTTC. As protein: CASSYRGDNEQFF.

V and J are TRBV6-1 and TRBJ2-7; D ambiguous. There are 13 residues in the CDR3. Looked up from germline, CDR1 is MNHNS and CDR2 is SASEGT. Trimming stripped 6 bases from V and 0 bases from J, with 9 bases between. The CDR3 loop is CASRPASSYEQYF. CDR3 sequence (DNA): TGTGCCAGCAGACCAGCCAGCTCCTACGAGCAGTACTTC.

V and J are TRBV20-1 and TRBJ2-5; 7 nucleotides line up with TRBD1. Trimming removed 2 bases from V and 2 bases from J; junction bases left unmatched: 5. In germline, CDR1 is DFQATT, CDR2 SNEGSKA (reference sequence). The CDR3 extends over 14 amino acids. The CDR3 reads CSARIQGWQETQYF. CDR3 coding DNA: TGCAGTGCTAGAATACAGGGGTGGCAAGAGACCCAGTACTTC.

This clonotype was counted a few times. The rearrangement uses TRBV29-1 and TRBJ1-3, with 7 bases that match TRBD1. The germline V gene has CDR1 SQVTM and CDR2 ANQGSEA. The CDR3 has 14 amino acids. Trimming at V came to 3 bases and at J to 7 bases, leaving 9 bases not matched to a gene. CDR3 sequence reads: CSVDKGGVGNTIYF. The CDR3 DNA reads TGCAGCGTTGATAAAGGGGGCGTTGGGAACACCATATATTTT.

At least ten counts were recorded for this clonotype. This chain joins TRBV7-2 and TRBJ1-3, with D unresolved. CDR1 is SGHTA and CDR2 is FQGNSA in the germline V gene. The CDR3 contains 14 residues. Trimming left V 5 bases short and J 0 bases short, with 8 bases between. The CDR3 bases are TGTGCCAGCAGCCCGGACGTCTCTGGAAACACCATATATTTT. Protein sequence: CASSPDVSGNTIYF. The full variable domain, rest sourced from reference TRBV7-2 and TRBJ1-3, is GAGVSQSPSNKVTEKGKDVELRCDPISGHTALYWYRQSLGQGLEFLIYFQGNSAPDKSGLPSDRFSAERTGGSVSTLTIQRTQQEDSAVYLCASSPDVSGNTIYFGEGSWLTVV.

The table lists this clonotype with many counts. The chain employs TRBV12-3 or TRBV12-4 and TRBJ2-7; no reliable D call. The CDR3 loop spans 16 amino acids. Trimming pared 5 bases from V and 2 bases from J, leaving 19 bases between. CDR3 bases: TGTGCCAGCAGTCCCCGGAGAGCGCGAACAACCTACGAGCAGTACTTC. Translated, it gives CASSPRRARTTYEQYF.

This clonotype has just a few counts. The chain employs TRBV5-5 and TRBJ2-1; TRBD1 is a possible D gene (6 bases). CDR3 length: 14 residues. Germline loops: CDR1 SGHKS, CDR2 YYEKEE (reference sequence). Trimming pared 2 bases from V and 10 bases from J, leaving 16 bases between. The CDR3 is CASSLGDNWVEQFF. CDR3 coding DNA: TGTGCCAGCAGCTTAGGGGACAACTGGGTCGAGCAGTTCTTC.

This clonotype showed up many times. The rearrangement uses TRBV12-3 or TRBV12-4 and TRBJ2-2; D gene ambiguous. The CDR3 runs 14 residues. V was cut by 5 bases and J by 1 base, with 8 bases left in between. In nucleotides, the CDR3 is TGTGCCAGCAGTAAATACAGGAACACCGGGGAGCTGTTTTTT. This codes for CASSKYRNTGELFF.

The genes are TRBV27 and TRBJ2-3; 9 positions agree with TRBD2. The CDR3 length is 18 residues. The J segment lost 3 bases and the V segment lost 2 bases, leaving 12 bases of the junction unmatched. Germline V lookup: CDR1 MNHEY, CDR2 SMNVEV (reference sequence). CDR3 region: CASSLVAIAGVATDTQYF. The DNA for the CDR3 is TGTGCCAGCAGTTTAGTCGCGATAGCGGGAGTTGCGACAGATACGCAGTATTTT.

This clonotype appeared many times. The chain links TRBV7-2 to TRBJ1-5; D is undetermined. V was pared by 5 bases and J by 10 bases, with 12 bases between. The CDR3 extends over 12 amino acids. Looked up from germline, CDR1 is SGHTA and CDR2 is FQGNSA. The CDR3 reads CASSITPGPQHF. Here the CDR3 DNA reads TGTGCCAGCAGCATCACTCCGGGACCCCAGCATTTT.

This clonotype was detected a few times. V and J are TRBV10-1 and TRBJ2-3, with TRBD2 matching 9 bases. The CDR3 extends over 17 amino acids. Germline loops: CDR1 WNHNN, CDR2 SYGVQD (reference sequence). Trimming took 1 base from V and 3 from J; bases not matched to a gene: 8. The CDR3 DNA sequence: TGCGCCAGCAGTGAGTATGAAGCGGGAGGAGTGACAGATACGCAGTATTTT. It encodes CASSEYEAGGVTDTQYF.

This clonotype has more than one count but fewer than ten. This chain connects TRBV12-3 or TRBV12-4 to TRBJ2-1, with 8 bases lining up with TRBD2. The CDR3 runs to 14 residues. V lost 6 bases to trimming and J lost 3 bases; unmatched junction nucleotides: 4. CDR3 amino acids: CASRKRESYNEQFF. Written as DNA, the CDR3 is TGTGCCAGCAGGAAGCGGGAGAGCTACAATGAGCAGTTCTTC.